These T cell receptor beta chains were read from a single sample in a study of shared clonotypes between healthy human individuals. Clones were sequenced by immunoSEQ multiplex PCR, and TCRdb holds only the in-frame ones, with some missing. The data hold 550,000 to 750,000 clones, with about 95% observed a single time. The sample was naive CD8+ T cells sorted from blood. The receptors shown here come from a woman younger than 45 in good health. Each CDR3 is given with its conserved first and last residue.

v_call cdr3_aa
TRBV9 CASSVVGNPGLAGHNEQFF
TRBV4-1 CASSQVPLLAKVYNEQFF
TRBV27 CASSPGTSGRETQYF
TRBV29-1 CSVVGMQAYGYTF
TRBV9 CASSVGGQPVLTDTQYF
TRBV27 CATMRTGANQPQHF
TRBV28 CASSLLPLYEQYF
TRBV2 CASRGTGVEQYF
TRBV6-5 CASSYSRTGGTEAFF
TRBV27 CASSLAGGNQPQHF
TRBV6-1 CATGLAGYNTGELFF
TRBV7-6 CASSLAGDSFTYEQYF
TRBV7-9 CASSLGRLAQETQYF
TRBV4-1 CASSQYRRKPQHF
TRBV7-9 CASSLATGGRAGELFF
TRBV4-1 CASSQGLLVEAFF
TRBV19 CASILLRGTEAFF
TRBV28 CASSFVGLADTQYF
TRBV28 CASTRSGRGFLFEQYF
TRBV11-2 CASSLEGTGSPYEQYF
TRBV6-5 CASSYDSHREQYF
TRBV5-6 CASSLGGKRGSYEQYF